The entry below describes one TCR beta chain. Its antigen is not known. This entry comes from a study of CD8+CD57+ T cells in acquired aplastic anemia. It was patients with CD8+CD57+ cell expansion by flow cytometry who were chosen for sequencing. The blood sampling took place in patients who had so far received no therapy. Genomic DNA was employed as the template in profiling TCR beta VDJ and CDR3. TCRdb ran MiXCR on the reads and lists one entry per CDR3 protein. This table holds under 250,000 distinct CDR3 sequences, 40% to 50% found once. There are 15 residues in the CDR3. V dropped 5 bases and J dropped 5 bases, with 18 bases sitting between them. The germline gives CDR1 SNHLY, CDR2 FYNNEI. Study findings and constraints: Common to patients and controls were twenty-nine CD8+ CDR3 sequences.

Sequenced: sorted CD4+, CD8+, or CD8+CD57+ T cells (not recorded which) from PBMCs. V gene TRBV2 combines with J gene TRBJ1-1; D might be TRBD1 (5 bases). This TCR was recovered from a human donor with aplastic anemia. CDR3 in DNA: TGTGCCAGCAGTCCTAGGACGGGGCGTGAAACTGAAGCTTTCTTT. Amino acid sequence: CASSPRTGRETEAFF.